Given below is one TCR beta chain in context. Its antigen has not been determined. The record has no base qualities; no much larger clone is one base away. The sample originates from a study of blood T cells in healthy people across ages (dated by TCRdb to 2015 to 2017). In the study overall: In model experiments, template switching captured roughly one uniquely barcoded TCR beta cDNA molecule for every two T cells. Age-related changes in TCR beta repertoire diversity were measured in the study by deep sequencing normalized with unique cDNA molecular identifiers. The donors were split into four age groups: young (average 16 years), middle-aged (about 40), aged (over 55) and long-lived (over 75). To avoid experimental bias, donors of different ages were spread randomly across the sequencing lanes. Two additional independent replicas of 1 million unique cDNA reads from the same blood draw were analyzed for two donors (one aged 18 to 30 and one aged 80 or older).

The roughly 37 donors, aged about 6 to 100 years, were systemically healthy Caucasian individuals from Russia. Each donor gave 8.5 to 10 milliliters of peripheral blood, collected into EDTA-treated Vacutainer tubes. PBMCs were isolated by Ficoll-Paque density-gradient centrifugation, with at least 6.5 million obtained per sample. Total RNA was extracted from PBMCs with Trizol reagent, with at least 6 micrograms obtained per sample. For every donor, flow cytometry on a PBMC aliquot measured the percentage of naive CD45RAhigh/CD27high T cells. The full study reports these points: Compared with the aged group, the long-lived group had more naive CD4+ T cells, fewer expanded clones and increased TCR diversity, suggesting age selection. As age increased, observed TCR beta diversity per million T cells dropped in a roughly linear way, and a significant reduction was already evident by age 40. Total diversity estimates from one million sequenced T cells were considered lower bounds and underestimates. The CMV infection status of donors was not known, potentially confounding age-related changes in expanded clonotypes. Since profiling was done on bulk unsorted PBMCs, naive and antigen-experienced compartments could not be conclusively compared. Observed TCR beta diversity correlated strongly with the percentage of naive T cells measured by flow cytometry.

Sequences SQVTM (CDR1) and ANQGSEA (CDR2) are obtained from the germline V gene. Including the terminal cysteine and phenylalanine, the CDR3 comprises 12 residues. Just the 36-base CDR3 DNA is kept, in frame starting at base 1. V lost 4 bases and J lost 0 bases; the stretch between them is 6 bases long. The library relied on 5' RACE. This sample was sequenced with an Illumina HiSeq 2500. A second PCR of about 7 to 12 cycles was run with a J-beta primer mix and a sample-barcoded 5' primer. A template-switch 5' adaptor carrying 12 random nucleotides introduced a unique molecular identifier onto each TCR beta cDNA molecule. Each sample yielded at least 3 million CDR3-containing paired-end reads. First-strand cDNA synthesis was performed from all RNA using the Mint cDNA synthesis kit, with priming by a TRBC-specific oligonucleotide. Following uracil-DNA glycosylase treatment, all cDNA underwent a first 18-cycle PCR with the universal primers M1SS and BC2_uni_R. The paper's processing steps were these. For normalization, 1 million high-quality reads were randomly selected from each sample, with every read carrying a distinct molecular identifier. Instead of being binned into consensus sequences, reads that shared molecular identifiers were thrown out. MiTCR, set to a Q25 quality threshold and the strictest error-elimination algorithm, was used for CDR3 identification, clonotype clustering and error correction. A nonparametric unseen species model with Euler transformation was used to estimate lower-bound total TCR beta diversity. The public reads were reanalyzed by TCRdb: fastp trimming at Q25, MiXCR alignment, in-frame beta chains only. Each CDR3 protein gets just one entry, which takes the most common genes and DNA from the rows behind it. The V and J calls and clone size come from TCRdb's table, not from the authors' own analysis. The sample table contains about 780,000 distinct CDR3 sequences; only one count was recorded for roughly 46% of them. The top ten constitute around a sixth of the sample.

The rearranged segments are TRBV29-1 and TRBJ1-2; there is no confident call for the D gene. Sequencing input: blood. The origin of this receptor is a man aged 80 or over in good health. The CDR3 here reads CSVGFTNYGYTF. The DNA is as follows: TGCAGCGTTGGCTTTACTAACTATGGCTACACCTTC.